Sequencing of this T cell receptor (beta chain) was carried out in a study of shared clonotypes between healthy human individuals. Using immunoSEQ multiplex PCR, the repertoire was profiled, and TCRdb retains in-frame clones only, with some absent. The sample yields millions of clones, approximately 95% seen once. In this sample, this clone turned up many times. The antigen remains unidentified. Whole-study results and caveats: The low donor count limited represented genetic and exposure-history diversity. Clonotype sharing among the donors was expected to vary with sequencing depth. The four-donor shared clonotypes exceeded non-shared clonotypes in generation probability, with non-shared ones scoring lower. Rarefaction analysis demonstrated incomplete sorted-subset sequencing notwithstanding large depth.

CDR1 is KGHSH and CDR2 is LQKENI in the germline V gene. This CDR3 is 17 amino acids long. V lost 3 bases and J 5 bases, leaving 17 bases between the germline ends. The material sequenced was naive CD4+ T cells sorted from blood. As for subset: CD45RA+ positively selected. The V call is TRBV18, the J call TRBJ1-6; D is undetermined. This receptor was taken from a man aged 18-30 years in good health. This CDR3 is CASSPSSLSGNNSPLHF. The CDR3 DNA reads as TGTGCCAGCTCACCTTCTTCACTGTCCGGCAATAATTCACCCCTCCACTTT.